The 21 T cell receptor beta chains reported below all come from one sample, sequenced in a study of vaccination and CD4 T cells after COVID-19. Cultured CD4+ T cell DNA was sequenced using the Oncomine TCR Beta short-read assay. MiXCR was run by TCRdb on the PCR reads, yielding one entry per CDR3 protein. The sample yields 7,000 or so distinct CDR3 sequences, less than 60% seen once. Treatment of the sample: roughly 10-day PBMC culture with coronavirus spike peptide pools or control peptides (ViraFEST assay). The unexposed donor provided CD4+ T cells, which were taken before the COVID-19 pandemic (2011-2018). The antigens for these receptors are not known. The source material was CD4+ T cells from blood, cultured in vitro. Receptor source: a human donor in good health.

V usage is TRBV20-1 and J usage is TRBJ2-2; D remains ambiguous. Germline CDR1 and CDR2: DFQATT and SNEGSKA (reference sequence). Trimming cost V 4 bases and J 6 bases, with 9 bases left between them. There are 12 residues in the CDR3. The CDR3 nucleotides are TGCAGTGCTACCCCCGGCTCCGGGGAGCTGTTTTTT. It translates to CSATPGSGELFF.

This clonotype has only a few counts. V usage is TRBV2 and J usage is TRBJ1-1, with 8 bases fitting TRBD1. Germline V gene lookup returns CDR1 SNHLY and CDR2 FYNNEI. CDR3 length: 16 amino acids. V was pared by 8 bases and J by 0 bases, with 11 bases of the junction left unmatched. DNA of the CDR3: TGTGCCAGCGTACGGGACAGGCGACTACTGAACACTGAAGCTTTCTTT. Encoded protein: CASVRDRRLLNTEAFF.

The chain has TRBV19 and TRBJ2-5; TRBD2 might be the D (5 bases). Trimming cost V 5 bases and J 3 bases, with 13 bases left between them. The CDR3 has 14 residues. Germline CDR1 and CDR2: LNHDA and SQIVND (reference sequence). The DNA for the CDR3 is TGTGCCAGTAGTCGGACTGGGCCGGAAGAGACCCAGTACTTC. Its translation: CASSRTGPEETQYF. Complete variable domain (other parts from reference TRBV19 and TRBJ2-5): DGGITQSPKYLFRKEGQNVTLSCEQNLNHDAMYWYRQDPGQGLRLIYYSQIVNDFQKGDIAEGYSVSREKKESFPLTVTSAQKNPTAFYLCASSRTGPEETQYFGPGTRLLVL.

This clonotype was detected only a few times. The chain carries TRBV7-8 and TRBJ2-7, with D possibly matching TRBD2 (6 bases). This CDR3 comprises 15 residues. CDR1 and CDR2 from the germline V gene are SGHVS and FQNEAQ. Trimming removed 6 bases from V and 5 bases from J, with 20 bases in between. CDR3 nucleotides: TGTGCCAGCAGGTTGGACTCTTGGCGGGAAAACGAGCAGTACTTC. The encoded protein is CASRLDSWRENEQYF.

Sample share makes this clonotype large. The V gene is TRBV27, the J gene TRBJ1-1, with D possibly being TRBD1 (5 bases). The CDR3 has 14 residues. The V end lost 4 bases, the J end lost 0 bases, and 9 bases lay between the germline ends. CDR1 MNHEY and CDR2 SMNVEV come from the germline V gene (reference sequence). The CDR3 sequence is CASSWTPMNTEAFF. The CDR3 coding sequence is TGTGCCAGCAGTTGGACACCCATGAACACTGAAGCTTTCTTT.

This clonotype occurred a few times. The rearrangement joins TRBV7-2 to TRBJ1-6; D is unresolved. This CDR3 spans 12 amino acids. V was trimmed by 1 base and J by 10 bases, leaving 5 bases between them. Per the germline V gene, CDR1 is SGHTA and CDR2 is FQGNSA. The CDR3 region has the DNA TGTGCCAGCAGCTTAGTTCCCTCACCCCTCCACTTT. Protein product: CASSLVPSPLHF.

The chain links TRBV7-8 to TRBJ1-2; a possible D gene is TRBD1 (5 bases). V was trimmed by 0 bases and J by 4 bases, leaving 15 bases between them. The V gene's germline CDR1 is SGHVS and CDR2 FQNEAQ. This CDR3 spans 16 amino acids. The DNA for the CDR3 is TGTGCCAGCAGCTTAGCTGGGACTCTTTTAGGCTATGGCTACACCTTC. Its translation is CASSLAGTLLGYGYTF.

The rearrangement links TRBV5-6 to TRBJ1-6; D not resolved. Germline CDR1 and CDR2: SGHDT and YYEEEE. V was trimmed by 0 bases and J by 9 bases, leaving 10 bases between them. The CDR3 sequence is 14 residues long. The CDR3 sequence is CASSLAGEASPLHF. The CDR3 DNA is TGTGCCAGCAGCTTGGCCGGTGAGGCTTCACCCCTCCACTTT.

The chain joins TRBV6-5 to TRBJ1-1; D is ambiguous. Trimming shortened V by 4 bases and J by 1 base, and 10 bases separated the two germline ends. Germline V gene lookup returns CDR1 MNHEY and CDR2 SVGAGI. The CDR3 is 14 amino acids. CDR3 region: CASSLIGQNTEAFF. CDR3 coding DNA: TGTGCCAGCAGTTTAATTGGGCAGAACACTGAAGCTTTCTTT.

By frequency in the sample, this clonotype is medium-sized. The chain uses TRBV7-6 and TRBJ2-1; D is ambiguous. The germline CDR1 and CDR2 sequences are SGHVS and FNYEAQ. The CDR3 spans 15 residues. The V end lost 1 base, the J end lost 9 bases, and 16 bases lay between the germline ends. CDR3 nucleotides: TGTGCCAGCAGCTTAGTAGTGGTAGGGTCAAGTGAGCAGTTCTTC. Translation: CASSLVVVGSSEQFF.

The rearrangement uses TRBV5-1 and TRBJ1-5; possible D gene TRBD1, 5 bases. Germline-derived CDR1 and CDR2 are SGHRS and YFSETQ. The CDR3 length is 16 residues. V was pared by 4 bases and J by 5 bases, with 19 bases between. In DNA, the CDR3 is TGCGCCAGCAGCCCGGGGCCTCGGCACCTCTATCAGCCCCAGCATTTT. It translates to CASSPGPRHLYQPQHF. The whole variable domain, remainder taken from reference TRBV5-1 and TRBJ1-5, is KAGVTQTPRYLIKTRGQQVTLSCSPISGHRSVSWYQQTPGQGLQFLFEYFSETQRNKGNFPGRFSGRQFSNSRSEMNVSTLELGDSALYLCASSPGPRHLYQPQHFGDGTRLSIL.

This clonotype was found a few times. This chain joins TRBV6-2 or TRBV6-3 and TRBJ1-5; the match to TRBD1 covers 8 bases. The J segment lost 4 bases and the V segment lost 6 bases, leaving 11 bases of the junction unmatched. Germline V gives CDR1 MNHEY, CDR2 SVGEGT. The CDR3 length is 16 residues. CDR3: CASREYGTGRNQPQHF. The CDR3 DNA is TGTGCCAGCAGGGAATACGGGACAGGACGAAATCAGCCCCAGCATTTT.

This clonotype was seen only a few times. The chain combines TRBV10-3 with TRBJ1-6, with 8 bases that match TRBD1. V shed 3 bases and J 9 bases; nucleotides not matched to a gene: 19. Germline V gene data show CDR1 as ENHRY and CDR2 as SYGVKD. CDR3 length: 19 residues. The CDR3 loop reads CAISEGGTGPRGLISPLHF. The CDR3 nucleotides are TGTGCCATCAGTGAAGGGGGGACAGGCCCTCGTGGGCTCATTTCACCCCTCCACTTT.

The chain employs TRBV5-4 and TRBJ1-2; TRBD1 matches at 7 bases. This CDR3 comprises 15 residues. Germline trimming cut 4 bases from V and 5 bases from J; bases unmatched to any gene: 11. CDR1 SGHNT and CDR2 YYREEE come from the germline V gene (reference sequence). The CDR3, as DNA: TGTGCCAGCAGCCCACCGGGACAGCGAGGGTATGGCTACACCTTC. Amino acids: CASSPPGQRGYGYTF.

The J gene is TRBJ1-1, the V gene TRBV6-5, with D unclear. With 0 bases removed from V and 0 bases from J, the gap between germline ends came to 14 bases. The CDR3 length is 17 residues. The germline CDR1 and CDR2 sequences are MNHEY and SVGAGI. CDR3 region: CASSYSTMSGLNTEAFF. The DNA for the CDR3 is TGTGCCAGCAGTTACTCGACCATGAGTGGTCTGAACACTGAAGCTTTCTTT.

The table lists this clonotype with a few counts. The V call is TRBV20-1, the J call TRBJ1-5; 9 bases fit TRBD1. The CDR3 has 13 amino acids. Trimming took 5 bases from V and 2 from J; bases not matched to a gene: 1. The germline V gene has CDR1 DFQATT and CDR2 SNEGSKA (reference sequence). As DNA, the CDR3 is TGCAGTGCTCGGACAGGGGGCAATCAGCCCCAGCATTTT. It is translated as CSARTGGNQPQHF.

This rearrangement joins TRBV25-1 to TRBJ2-5; possible D gene TRBD2, 6 bases. Trimming took off 1 base at V and 5 bases at J, with 17 bases between the two ends. The CDR3 covers 16 residues. The germline V gene encodes CDR1 MGHDK and CDR2 SYGVNS. This CDR3 reads CASSESLGGAFETQYF. The DNA for the CDR3 is TGTGCCAGCAGTGAATCACTGGGGGGTGCTTTTGAGACCCAGTACTTC.

Only a few counts were recorded for this clonotype. This chain uses TRBV10-2 with TRBJ1-2; the match to TRBD1 covers 7 bases. V was clipped by 3 bases and J by 3 bases; unmatched bases: 4. The germline gives CDR1 WSHSY, CDR2 SAAADI. The CDR3 sequence is 14 residues long. CDR3: CASSDRRGDYGYTF. The CDR3 bases are TGCGCCAGCAGTGACCGCAGGGGGGACTATGGCTACACCTTC.

The chain joins TRBV7-8 to TRBJ2-7; 8 positions agree with TRBD2. Germline V lookup: CDR1 SGHVS, CDR2 FQNEAQ. The V segment lost 5 bases and the J segment 3 bases; nucleotides outside the gene matches: 3. This CDR3 contains 13 residues. The CDR3 here is CASSQSGSYEQYF. In DNA form, the CDR3 reads TGTGCCAGCAGCCAGAGCGGGAGCTACGAGCAGTACTTC. Supplemented by reference TRBV7-8 and TRBJ2-7, the full variable domain reads GAGVSQSPRYKVAKRGQDVALRCDPISGHVSLFWYQQALGQGPEFLTYFQNEAQLDKSGLPSDRFFAERPEGSVSTLKIQRTQQEDSAVYLCASSQSGSYEQYFGPGTRLTVT.

The chain is built from TRBV19 and TRBJ1-2, with 8 bases that match TRBD1. CDR1 and CDR2 from the germline V gene are LNHDA and SQIVND (reference sequence). The V and J ends lost 3 bases and 7 bases, in that order; junction bases with no gene match: 7. The CDR3 sequence is 14 residues long. The DNA for the CDR3 is TGTGCCAGTAGTATCCCAGGGGGCGGCCTTGGCTACACCTTC. Protein: CASSIPGGGLGYTF.

The chain has TRBV6-1 and TRBJ1-5; D possibly corresponds to TRBD1 (5 bases). Germline CDR1 is MNHNS and CDR2 is SASEGT. Trimming removed 0 bases at V and 0 bases at J, with 15 bases between. The CDR3 runs 18 residues. CDR3: CASSEAGLGVNSNQPQHF. The CDR3 DNA is TGTGCCAGCAGTGAAGCGGGGTTGGGGGTGAATAGCAATCAGCCCCAGCATTTT.